This TCR beta chain was identified in a study of T cells after yellow fever vaccination. For the study at large: For low cell numbers, libraries were made with SMART-Seq v4 Ultra Low Input.

The CDR3 contains 14 residues. Germline V lookup: CDR1 MGHRA, CDR2 YSYEKL. Trimming took 3 bases from V and 5 from J; bases not matched to a gene: 6. Comment on this clonotype: As yet, its antigen is unknown.

General study findings and limits: Among primary-vaccination clones, most reappeared after the booster, at approximately 96% for CD4 and around 91% for CD8. A limited proportion of clonotypes was detected within both the CD4 and CD8 compartments.

A 5'RACE template-switching step, the method used to make TCR cDNA, added a universal primer site and UMIs. TCRdb independently ran MiXCR on the 5' RACE reads; one entry per CDR3 protein. This sample yields about 350,000 distinct CDR3 sequences, of which roughly 8.6% are seen a single time; roughly 18% belongs to the top ten. The sample in question was PBMCs, obtained roughly 46 days after the first yellow fever vaccination. This TCR was recovered from a man between 18 and 35 years old who received the YFV17D yellow fever vaccine. The rearrangement links TRBV4-1 to TRBJ2-5; 7 positions agree with TRBD1. The CDR3 region is CASSHSTGMETQYF. Here the CDR3 DNA reads TGCGCCAGCAGCCACTCGACAGGGATGGAGACCCAGTACTTC.